The 16 T cell receptor beta chains below were found in one sample sequenced in a study of neurological immune-mediated disorders. Using its own MiXCR run on the 5' RACE reads, TCRdb lists one record per CDR3 protein. The sample carries roughly 62,000 distinct CDR3 sequences, 4.5% to 5.5% recorded once. The material sequenced was PBMCs. The receptors were gathered from a woman between 45 and 65 years old with multiple sclerosis.

This clonotype showed up just a few times. The gene calls are TRBV5-1 and TRBJ1-4; no reliable D call. The CDR3 sequence is 16 residues long. Trimming shortened V by 0 bases and J by 8 bases, and 17 bases separated the two germline ends. Germline loops: CDR1 SGHRS, CDR2 YFSETQ. The CDR3, as DNA: TGCGCCAGCAGCTTGGTTCCGGCCACCGGGGAGGAAAAACTGTTTTTT. Amino acids: CASSLVPATGEEKLFF.

This clonotype appeared many times. The chain recombines TRBV5-1 with TRBJ1-1, with D perhaps matching TRBD1 (5 bases). The CDR3 sequence is 16 residues long. CDR1 and CDR2 (germline): SGHRS, YFSETQ. V dropped 3 bases and J dropped 2 bases, with 17 bases sitting between them. CDR3 sequence: CASSWDPDYINTEAFF. As DNA, the CDR3 is TGCGCCAGCAGCTGGGACCCAGACTACATAAACACTGAAGCTTTCTTT. Looking up the rest from reference TRBV5-1 and TRBJ1-1 gives the full variable domain: KAGVTQTPRYLIKTRGQQVTLSCSPISGHRSVSWYQQTPGQGLQFLFEYFSETQRNKGNFPGRFSGRQFSNSRSEMNVSTLELGDSALYLCASSWDPDYINTEAFFGQGTRLTVV.

At least ten counts were recorded for this clonotype. The rearrangement joins TRBV24-1 to TRBJ2-2, with a weak D call TRBD2 (6 bases). Trimming stripped 0 bases from V and 3 bases from J, with 10 bases between. The CDR3 spans 16 residues. The germline V gene encodes CDR1 KGHDR and CDR2 SFDVKD. CDR3 coding DNA: TGTGCCACCAGTGATTTGCGGGGGTTGGACACCGGGGAGCTGTTTTTT. This codes for CATSDLRGLDTGELFF.

This clonotype occurred many times. The rearrangement links TRBV14 to TRBJ1-6, with no clear D. Germline loops: CDR1 SGHDN, CDR2 FVKESK. The V gene lost 4 bases and the J gene lost 6 bases, with 7 bases spanning the gap. The CDR3 has 13 amino acids. The CDR3 spells CASSPNLNSPLHF. Written as DNA, the CDR3 is TGTGCCAGCAGCCCGAATCTTAATTCACCCCTCCACTTT. The variable domain in full, completed from reference TRBV14 and TRBJ1-6, reads EAGVTQFPSHSVIEKGQTVTLRCDPISGHDNLYWYRRVMGKEIKFLLHFVKESKQDESGMPNNRFLAERTGGTYSTLKVQPAELEDSGVYFCASSPNLNSPLHFGNGTRLTVT.

The table lists this clonotype with many counts. The chain combines TRBV6-2 or TRBV6-3 with TRBJ2-1; TRBD1 might be the D (6 bases). The V end lost 6 bases, the J end lost 8 bases, and 17 bases lay between the germline ends. The germline gives CDR1 MNHEY, CDR2 SVGEGT. The CDR3 spans 14 residues. The DNA for the CDR3 is TGTGCCAGCAGCCAATCCTACAGGGCCCATGAGCAGTTCTTC. Translating it yields CASSQSYRAHEQFF.

This clonotype was counted ten times or more. The chain joins TRBV4-3 to TRBJ2-7, with TRBD1 matching 9 bases. The CDR3 covers 16 residues. Trimming cost V 3 bases and J 2 bases; bases outside gene matches: 8. Germline values: CDR1 LGHNA, CDR2 YSLEER. The DNA of the CDR3 is TGCGCCAGCAGCCATCATTGGGACAGGGACACCTACGAGCAGTACTTC. Protein: CASSHHWDRDTYEQYF.

The table lists this clonotype with many counts. V and J are TRBV20-1 and TRBJ2-5, with D possibly matching TRBD1 (5 bases). The CDR3 has 13 residues. Germline V CDR1 and CDR2: DFQATT, SNEGSKA (reference sequence). The germline V and J ends were trimmed by 0 bases and 5 bases, with 10 bases remaining between them. This chain's CDR3 is CSARDQGLETQYF. For the CDR3, the DNA is TGCAGTGCTAGAGATCAGGGTCTGGAGACCCAGTACTTC.

This clonotype was counted only a few times. At one of its ends the junction is not consistent with the germline gene, which may arise from a read error. This chain connects TRBV20-1 to TRBJ1-5, with TRBD1 matching over 8 bases. Germline lookup yields CDR1 DFQATT and CDR2 SNEGSKA (reference sequence). This CDR3 region has 13 residues. The CDR3 DNA reads TGCAGTGCGAAAGGACAGGGTAATCAGCCCCAGAATTTT. Translating it yields CSAKGQGNQPQNF.

This clonotype was counted many times. V and J are TRBV21-1 and TRBJ2-7; the table's D call, TRBD1, was not checked against the DNA. TRBV21-1 is termed a pseudogene. The CDR3 totals 13 residues. The CDR3 loop reads CARRGTPTYEQYF. The CDR3 region has the DNA TGTGCCAGAAGAGGGACGCCGACCTACGAGCAGTACTTC.

This clonotype has at least ten counts. V and J are TRBV3-1 and TRBJ2-4; a possible D gene is TRBD1 (6 bases). V was clipped by 6 bases and J by 0 bases, with 12 bases between them. The CDR3 has 15 amino acids. Germline V CDR1 and CDR2: LGHDT, YNNKEL (reference sequence). CDR3: CASSYGQLAKNIQYF. The CDR3 DNA sequence: TGTGCCAGCAGTTACGGACAGTTAGCCAAAAACATTCAGTACTTC.

The sample holds many counts of this clonotype. The chain employs TRBV7-2 and TRBJ2-3; no clear D. V was clipped by 5 bases and J by 3 bases, with 6 bases between them. From germline, CDR1 is SGHTA and CDR2 FQGNSA. The CDR3 contains 12 residues. The CDR3 reads CASSVVTDTQYF. CDR3 nucleotides: TGTGCCAGCAGCGTCGTGACAGATACGCAGTATTTT. The full variable domain, with the rest looked up from reference TRBV7-2 and TRBJ2-3, is GAGVSQSPSNKVTEKGKDVELRCDPISGHTALYWYRQSLGQGLEFLIYFQGNSAPDKSGLPSDRFSAERTGGSVSTLTIQRTQQEDSAVYLCASSVVTDTQYFGPGTRLTVL.

This clonotype showed up many times. V usage is TRBV6-1 and J usage is TRBJ2-7; possibly TRBD1 for D (6 bases). The V gene's germline CDR1 is MNHNS and CDR2 SASEGT. The CDR3 is 12 residues long. Trimming cost V 4 bases and J 6 bases, with 10 bases left between them. The CDR3 sequence: CASSAQGPEQYF. The CDR3 DNA sequence: TGTGCCAGCAGTGCACAGGGTCCCGAGCAGTACTTC.

This clonotype was seen ten or more times. The V gene is TRBV5-5, the J gene TRBJ1-1, with D unclear. Germline V gene lookup returns CDR1 SGHKS and CDR2 YYEKEE (reference sequence). The CDR3 totals 16 residues. V dropped 0 bases and J dropped 0 bases, with 12 bases sitting between them. CDR3 nucleotide sequence: TGTGCCAGCAGCTTGGACGCCCACCCGGTGAACACTGAAGCTTTCTTT. Translating gives CASSLDAHPVNTEAFF. Full variable domain (remainder filled in from reference TRBV5-5 and TRBJ1-1): DAGVTQSPTHLIKTRGQQVTLRCSPISGHKSVSWYQQVLGQGPQFIFQYYEKEERGRGNFPDRFSARQFPNYSSELNVNALLLGDSALYLCASSLDAHPVNTEAFFGQGTRLTVV.

J is TRBJ1-5 and V is TRBV7-8, with 7 bases lining up with TRBD1. The CDR3 loop spans 19 amino acids. V trimming: 2 bases; J trimming: 5 bases; junction bases outside the gene matches: 18. The germline CDR1 and CDR2 sequences are SGHVS and FQNEAQ. The CDR3 reads CASSLRSANRGPGYQPQHF. The CDR3 DNA follows: TGTGCCAGCAGCTTACGGTCGGCAAACAGGGGCCCCGGGTATCAGCCCCAGCATTTT.

This clonotype has a count of ten or more. V and J are TRBV7-2 and TRBJ2-1, with 13 nucleotides matching TRBD2. The germline V gene has CDR1 SGHTA and CDR2 FQGNSA. Germline trimming cut 6 bases from V and 5 bases from J; bases unmatched to any gene: 4. CDR3 length: 15 residues. The CDR3 protein is CASSDGLAGDNEQFF. CDR3 bases: TGTGCCAGCAGTGACGGACTAGCGGGGGACAATGAGCAGTTCTTC.

Regarding this clonotype: One end of the junction varies from germline; a read error may be responsible. V gene TRBV12-3 or TRBV12-4 combines with J gene TRBJ1-6; D perhaps matches TRBD1 (6 bases). The CDR3 contains 13 residues. This chain's CDR3 is CASSLGGNSPLNF. CDR3 DNA: TGTGCCAGCAGTCTAGGGGGAAATTCACCCCTCAACTTT.